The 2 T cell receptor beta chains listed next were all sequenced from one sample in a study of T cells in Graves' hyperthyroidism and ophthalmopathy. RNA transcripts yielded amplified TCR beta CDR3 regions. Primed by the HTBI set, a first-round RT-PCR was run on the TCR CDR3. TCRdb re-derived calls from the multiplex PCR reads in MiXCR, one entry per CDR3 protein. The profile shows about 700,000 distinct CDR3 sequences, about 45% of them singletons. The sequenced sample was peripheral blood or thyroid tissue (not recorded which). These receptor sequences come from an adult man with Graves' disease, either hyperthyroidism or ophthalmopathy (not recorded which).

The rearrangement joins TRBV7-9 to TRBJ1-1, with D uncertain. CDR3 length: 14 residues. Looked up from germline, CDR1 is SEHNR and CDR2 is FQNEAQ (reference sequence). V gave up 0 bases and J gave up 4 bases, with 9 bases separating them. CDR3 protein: CASSLAPSGTEAFF. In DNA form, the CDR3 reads TGTGCCAGCAGCTTAGCCCCTTCTGGCACTGAAGCTTTCTTT.

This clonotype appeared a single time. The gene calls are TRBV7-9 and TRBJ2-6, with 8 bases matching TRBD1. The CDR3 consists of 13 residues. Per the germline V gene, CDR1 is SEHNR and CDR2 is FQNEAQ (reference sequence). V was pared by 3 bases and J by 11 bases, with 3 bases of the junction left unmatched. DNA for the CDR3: TGTGCCAGCAGCTTGTCAGGGGGCTACGTCCTGACTTTC. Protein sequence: CASSLSGGYVLTF.